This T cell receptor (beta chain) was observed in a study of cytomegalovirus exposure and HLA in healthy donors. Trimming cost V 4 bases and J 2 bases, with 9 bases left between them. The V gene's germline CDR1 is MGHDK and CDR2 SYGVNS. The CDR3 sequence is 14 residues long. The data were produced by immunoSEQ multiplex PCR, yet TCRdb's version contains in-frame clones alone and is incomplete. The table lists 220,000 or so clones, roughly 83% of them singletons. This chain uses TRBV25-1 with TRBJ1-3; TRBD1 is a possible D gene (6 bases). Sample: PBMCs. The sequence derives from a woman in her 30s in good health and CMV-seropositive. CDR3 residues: CASSVSGAGNTIYF. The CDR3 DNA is TGTGCCAGCAGTGTGTCAGGGGCTGGAAACACCATATATTTT.